The 6 T cell receptor beta chains presented below share a single source sample, sequenced in a study of CD8 T cells in Susac syndrome. An input of roughly 0.5 to 1 ug of RNA was subjected to reverse transcription using random hexamers. TCRdb independently ran MiXCR on the immunoSEQ multiplex PCR reads; one entry per CDR3 protein. Here the sample spans 210,000 or so distinct CDR3 sequences, about 94% being singletons. The specimen sequenced was CD4+ T cells from PBMCs. The receptor source for this set is a human donor with Susac syndrome.

The V gene is TRBV27, the J gene TRBJ1-1; 11 positions match TRBD1. Germline V gives CDR1 MNHEY, CDR2 SMNVEV (reference sequence). The CDR3 is 15 residues long. V lost 1 base to trimming and J lost 4 bases; unmatched junction nucleotides: 2. The CDR3 bases are TGTGCCAGCAGTTTATTTGGGACAGGGGGCACTGAAGCTTTCTTT. Translating gives CASSLFGTGGTEAFF.

The rearrangement links TRBV7-6 to TRBJ2-5; 10 nucleotides agree with TRBD2. The V gene's germline CDR1 is SGHVS and CDR2 FNYEAQ. The CDR3 contains 16 residues. Trimming removed 5 bases from V and 4 bases from J; junction bases left unmatched: 10. The DNA of the CDR3 is TGTGCCAGCAGCCCAACAGCGGGGGGGATCCGAGAGACCCAGTACTTC. This encodes CASSPTAGGIRETQYF.

The chain links TRBV25-1 to TRBJ2-5; D possibly uses TRBD1 or TRBD2 (5 bases each). The V and J ends lost 7 bases and 9 bases respectively, with 15 bases between them. Germline values: CDR1 MGHDK, CDR2 SYGVNS. There are 12 residues in the CDR3. This CDR3 is CASNTGEGPQYF. Written as DNA, the CDR3 is TGTGCCAGCAACACCGGTGAGGGGCCCCAGTACTTC.

This sequence joins TRBV20-1 and TRBJ1-1, with 8 positions matching TRBD1. The CDR3 is made up of 15 amino acids. The trim removed 1 base at V and 4 bases at J, leaving 8 bases unmatched. Germline loops: CDR1 DFQATT, CDR2 SNEGSKA (reference sequence). The CDR3 loop is CSARARTGWSTEAFF. CDR3 sequence (DNA): TGCAGTGCTAGAGCGAGGACAGGGTGGAGCACTGAAGCTTTCTTT.

This clonotype was counted between two and nine times. The CDR3 loop reads CAWARGSSYNSPLHF. DNA of the CDR3: TGTGCCTGGGCTAGAGGTAGCTCCTATAATTCACCCCTCCACTTT. V usage is TRBV30 and J usage is TRBJ1-6; D not resolved. Trimming removed 5 bases at V and 0 bases at J, with 11 bases between. CDR3 length equals 15 residues. CDR1 and CDR2 from the germline V gene are GTSNPN and SVGIG (reference sequence).

This chain joins TRBV12-3 or TRBV12-4 and TRBJ1-1, with TRBD1 identical over 8 bases. CDR3 length equals 15 residues. With V trimmed by 4 bases and J by 0 bases, 4 bases remained unmatched. The CDR3 loop is CASSYRGDMNTEAFF. CDR3 in DNA: TGTGCCAGCAGTTACAGGGGGGATATGAACACTGAAGCTTTCTTT.